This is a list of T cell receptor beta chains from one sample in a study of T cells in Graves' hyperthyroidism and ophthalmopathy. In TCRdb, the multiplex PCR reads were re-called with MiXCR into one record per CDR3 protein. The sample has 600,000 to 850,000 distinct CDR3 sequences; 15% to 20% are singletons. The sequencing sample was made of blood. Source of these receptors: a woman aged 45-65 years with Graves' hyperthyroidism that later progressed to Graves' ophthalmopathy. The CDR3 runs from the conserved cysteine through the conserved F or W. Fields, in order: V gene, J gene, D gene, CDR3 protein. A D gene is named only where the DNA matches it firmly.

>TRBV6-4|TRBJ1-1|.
CASSAGSPNTEAFF
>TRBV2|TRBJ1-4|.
CASHTPTGFEKLFF
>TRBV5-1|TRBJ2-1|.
CASSFYRDSNEQFF
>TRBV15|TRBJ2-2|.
CATSRTPGELFF
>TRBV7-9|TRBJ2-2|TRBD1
CASSPKTGSGTGELFF
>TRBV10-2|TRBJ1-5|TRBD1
CASSETGTGGNRGSSQPQHF
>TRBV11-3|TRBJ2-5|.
CASSLEVGETQYF
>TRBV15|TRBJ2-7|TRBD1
CATSSGRGLYEQYF
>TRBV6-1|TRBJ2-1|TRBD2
CASFRARTSGRSEQFF
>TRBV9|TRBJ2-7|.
CASTPADRAYEQYF